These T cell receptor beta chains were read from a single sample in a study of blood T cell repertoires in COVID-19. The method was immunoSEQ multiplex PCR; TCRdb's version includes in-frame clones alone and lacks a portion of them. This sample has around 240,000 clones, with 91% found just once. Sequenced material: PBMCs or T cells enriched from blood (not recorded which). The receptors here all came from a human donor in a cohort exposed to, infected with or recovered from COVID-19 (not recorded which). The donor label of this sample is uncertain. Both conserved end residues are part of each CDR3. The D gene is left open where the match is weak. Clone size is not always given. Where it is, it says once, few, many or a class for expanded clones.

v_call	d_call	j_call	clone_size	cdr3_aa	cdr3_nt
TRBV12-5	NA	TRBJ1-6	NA	CASGLVQRDIYNSPLHF	TGTGCTAGTGGTTTGGTACAGAGAGACATCTACAATTCACCCCTCCACTTT
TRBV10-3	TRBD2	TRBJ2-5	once	CAISESGGGGQETQYF	TGTGCCATCAGTGAGTCGGGCGGGGGAGGGCAAGAGACCCAGTACTTC
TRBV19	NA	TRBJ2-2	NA	CASSMEGPGELFF	TGTGCCAGTAGTATGGAGGGCCCCGGGGAGCTGTTTTTT
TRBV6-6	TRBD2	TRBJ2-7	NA	CASSQRTSGGVRYEQYF	TGTGCCAGCAGTCAAAGGACTAGCGGGGGGGTTCGGTACGAGCAGTACTTC
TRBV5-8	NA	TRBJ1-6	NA	CASSPAGVWTRSLHF	TGTGCCAGCAGCCCGGCGGGGGTTTGGACTCGGTCCCTCCACTTT
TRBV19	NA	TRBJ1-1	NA	CAASGLLGTEAFF	TGTGCCGCCTCAGGACTCCTTGGTACTGAAGCTTTCTTT
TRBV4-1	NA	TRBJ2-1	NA	CASSQVWQSPYNEQFF	TGCGCCAGCAGCCAAGTTTGGCAGTCCCCCTACAATGAGCAGTTCTTC
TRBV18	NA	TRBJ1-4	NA	CASSLTEAGKLFF	TGTGCCAGCTCCCTCACGGAGGCGGGGAAACTGTTTTTT
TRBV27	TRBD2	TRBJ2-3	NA	CASSPEVTSGGSTDTQYF	TGTGCCAGCAGTCCCGAAGTTACTAGCGGGGGTAGCACAGATACGCAGTATTTT
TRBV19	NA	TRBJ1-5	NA	CASMAGKGYNQPQHF	TGTGCCAGTATGGCAGGGAAAGGGTACAATCAGCCCCAGCATTTT
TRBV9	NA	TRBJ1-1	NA	CASSDGKGLNTEAFF	TGTGCCAGCAGCGACGGTAAGGGGCTGAACACTGAAGCTTTCTTT